The entry below gives a single T cell receptor beta chain sequence along with its context. Survey-level TCR beta sequencing used the immunoSEQ assay. Assay: immunoSEQ multiplex PCR; the TCRdb copy retains only in-frame clones and omits some. The sample consists of 55,000 to 70,000 clones, around 95% of them appearing once. The sequence was collected from a middle-aged man with rheumatoid arthritis. Sequenced input: PBMCs.

CDR3 nucleotide sequence: TGTGCCAGCAGCTCCAGACAGGGGGCGGGTGAAGCTTTCTTT. It translates to CASSSRQGAGEAFF. The genes are TRBV7-6 and TRBJ1-1, with 10 bases lining up with TRBD1. The CDR3 has 14 residues. After removal of 4 bases from V and 7 bases from J, the junction contained 6 bases not matched to a gene. Germline V gene sequence: CDR1 SGHVS, CDR2 FNYEAQ.